This entry features one T cell receptor (beta chain) sequence. Antigen unknown. A read error may produce the germline difference seen at one junction end. The data belong to a study of persistence of HIV-infected CD4 T cells. Overlapping HIV-1 Gag 15-mer peptides at 1 ug per peptide per mL were used. CD40L/CD69 double-negative CD45RO-high memory CD4+ T cells were collected. Undetectable plasma HIV-1 RNA below 50 copies/mL lasted at least 4 years. Inclusion required CMV-positive serology and CD4+ counts above 400 cells/uL. The libraries were made with immunoSEQ version 4 in survey mode. Assay used: immunoSEQ multiplex PCR; TCRdb lists only in-frame clones, some missing. Of tens of thousands of clones detected, just under 75% appear once; the ten largest clones hold roughly 1.8%. Germline lookup yields CDR1 MNHNS and CDR2 SASEGT. The CDR3 sequence is 16 residues long. Study-wide results and limits: Antigen-responding cells were enriched for degenerate expanded CDR3beta sequences.

Sequences were derived from CD4+ T cells sorted from PBMCs after 18-hour stimulation, sampled from a patient who received antiretroviral therapy. This receptor was identified in an adult man with HIV who was CMV-seropositive. The rearrangement links TRBV6-1 to TRBJ2-6; tentatively, D is TRBD1 (5 bases). CDR3 nucleotide sequence: TGTGCCAGCAGTAAAGCCGACAGCTCTGGGGCCAACGTCCTGACTTTC. Translated: CASSKADSSGANVLTF.